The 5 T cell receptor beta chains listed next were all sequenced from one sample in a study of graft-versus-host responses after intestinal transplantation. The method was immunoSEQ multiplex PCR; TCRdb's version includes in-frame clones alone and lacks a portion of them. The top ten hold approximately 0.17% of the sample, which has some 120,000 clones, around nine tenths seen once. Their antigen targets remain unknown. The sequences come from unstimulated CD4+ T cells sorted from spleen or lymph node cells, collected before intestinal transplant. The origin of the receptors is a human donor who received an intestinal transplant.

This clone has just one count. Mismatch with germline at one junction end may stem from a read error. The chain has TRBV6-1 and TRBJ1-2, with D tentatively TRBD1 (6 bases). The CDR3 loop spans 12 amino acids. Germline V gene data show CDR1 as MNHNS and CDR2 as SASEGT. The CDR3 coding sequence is TGTGCCAGCAGTCGACAGGTGGGCGAGATAGGCTTC. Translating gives CASSRQVGEIGF.

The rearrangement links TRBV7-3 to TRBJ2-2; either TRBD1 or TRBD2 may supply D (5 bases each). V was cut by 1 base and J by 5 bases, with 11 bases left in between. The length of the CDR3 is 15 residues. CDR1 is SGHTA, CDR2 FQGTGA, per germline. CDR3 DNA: TGTGCCAGCAGCTTAAGGGGGAGAGGTACCGGGGAGCTGTTTTTT. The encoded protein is CASSLRGRGTGELFF.

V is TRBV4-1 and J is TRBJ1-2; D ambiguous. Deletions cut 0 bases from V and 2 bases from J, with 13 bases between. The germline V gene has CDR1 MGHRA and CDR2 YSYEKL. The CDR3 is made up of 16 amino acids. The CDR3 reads CASSQDWASPNYGYTF. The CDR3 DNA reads TGCGCCAGCAGCCAAGATTGGGCCAGTCCCAACTATGGCTACACCTTC.

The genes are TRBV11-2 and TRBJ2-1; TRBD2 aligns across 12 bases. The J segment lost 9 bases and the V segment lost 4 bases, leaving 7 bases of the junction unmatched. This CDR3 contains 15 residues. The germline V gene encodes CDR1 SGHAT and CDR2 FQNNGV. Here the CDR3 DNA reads TGTGCCAGCAGCTCTAGCGGGGGGGCGTTTGGTGAGCAGTTCTTC. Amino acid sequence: CASSSSGGAFGEQFF.

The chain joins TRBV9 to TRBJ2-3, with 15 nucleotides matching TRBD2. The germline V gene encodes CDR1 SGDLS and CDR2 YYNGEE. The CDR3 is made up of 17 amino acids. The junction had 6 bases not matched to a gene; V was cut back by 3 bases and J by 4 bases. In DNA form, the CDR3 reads TGTGCCAGCAGCGCCGGACTAGCGGGGGGGGAGGCAGATACGCAGTATTTT. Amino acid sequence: CASSAGLAGGEADTQYF.